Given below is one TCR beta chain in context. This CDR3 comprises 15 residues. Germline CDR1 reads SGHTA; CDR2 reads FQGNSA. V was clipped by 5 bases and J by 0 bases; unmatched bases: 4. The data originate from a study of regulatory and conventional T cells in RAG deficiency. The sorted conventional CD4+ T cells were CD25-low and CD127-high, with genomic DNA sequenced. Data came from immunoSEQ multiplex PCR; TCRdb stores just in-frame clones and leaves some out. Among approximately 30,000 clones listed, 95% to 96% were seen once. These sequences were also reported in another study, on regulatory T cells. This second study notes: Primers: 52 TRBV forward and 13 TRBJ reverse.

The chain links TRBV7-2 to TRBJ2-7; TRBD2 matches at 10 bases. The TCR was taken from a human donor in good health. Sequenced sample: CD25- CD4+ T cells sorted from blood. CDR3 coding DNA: TGTGCCAGCAGCCAAGCGGGAGGGGGCTCCTACGAGCAGTACTTC. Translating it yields CASSQAGGGSYEQYF.